This TCR beta chain derives from a study of glioma-infiltrating T cells after dendritic cell vaccination. Primers: 60 V beta forward and 13 J beta reverse. The assay was immunoSEQ multiplex PCR, and TCRdb's table has in-frame clones only and misses some. The top ten hold approximately 5.3% of the sample, which has about 50,000 clones, over 75% seen once. Time point specified: after dendritic cell vaccination, including at tumor progression/relapse. The V gene end was trimmed by 6 bases and the J gene end by 3 bases; junction bases not matched to a gene: 4. Germline-derived CDR1 and CDR2 are ENHRY and SYGVKD. CDR3 length: 13 amino acids.

This sequence joins TRBV10-3 and TRBJ2-5; 7 bases are a match to TRBD1. The source is a human donor with glioblastoma. The input for sequencing was blood, taken after dendritic cell vaccination. The CDR3 bases are TGTGCCATCAGCGCCGGGACAGAAGAGACCCAGTACTTC. Translated, it gives CAISAGTEETQYF.